This T cell receptor beta chain emerged from a study of Ad26.COV2.S vaccination and SARS-CoV-2 variants. Study results and limitations: Estimates derived from TCR breadth and depth analyses may have underestimated total T cell responses. Across vaccine and placebo recipients, the breadth of non-spike TCRs was similar.

The assay was immunoSEQ multiplex PCR, and TCRdb's table has in-frame clones only and misses some. This table has under 150,000 clones, about nine tenths appearing once. Turning to this clone: The antigen is unknown.

V gave up 1 base and J gave up 1 base, with 11 bases separating them. The CDR3 runs 15 residues. Germline CDR1 and CDR2: SQVTM and ANQGSEA. The J gene is TRBJ1-3, the V gene TRBV29-1; D may be TRBD1 (5 bases). The origin of this receptor is a human donor who had recovered from COVID-19. The sequenced sample was peripheral blood, obtained after recovery from COVID-19. CDR3: CSVEVDSTSGNTIYF. CDR3 DNA: TGCAGCGTTGAAGTCGACAGTACTTCTGGAAACACCATATATTTT.